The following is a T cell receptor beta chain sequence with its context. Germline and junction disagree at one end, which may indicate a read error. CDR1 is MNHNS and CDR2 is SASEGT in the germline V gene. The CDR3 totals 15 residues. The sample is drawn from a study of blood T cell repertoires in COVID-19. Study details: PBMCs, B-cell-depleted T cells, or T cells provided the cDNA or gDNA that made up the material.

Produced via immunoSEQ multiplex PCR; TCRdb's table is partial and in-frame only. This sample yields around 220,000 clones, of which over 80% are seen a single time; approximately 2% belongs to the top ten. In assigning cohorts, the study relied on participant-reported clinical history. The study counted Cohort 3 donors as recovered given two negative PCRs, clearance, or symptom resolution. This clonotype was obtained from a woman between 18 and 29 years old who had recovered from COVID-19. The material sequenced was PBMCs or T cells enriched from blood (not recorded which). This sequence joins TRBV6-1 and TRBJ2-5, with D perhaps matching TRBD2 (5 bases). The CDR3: CASSEGGMGGETQYF. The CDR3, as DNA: TGTGCCAGCAGCGAAGGAGGTATGGGCGGGGAGACCCAGTACTTC.